The present T cell receptor beta chain was sequenced within a study of blood T cell repertoires in COVID-19 (dated by TCRdb to 2019 to 2021). Some background on the complete study: Collaborator samples came from the United States, Italy and Spain and covered acute and convalescent phases of COVID-19. A de-identified subject ID, COVID-19 status, age in years and sex were almost always included in the sample metadata. The samples were drawn from the first 160 participants of the ongoing ImmuneRACE study and from 950 to 1,500 subjects provided by 6 global collaborators. The material from the prospective study consisted of cDNA or gDNA derived from T cells, B-cell-depleted T cells, or PBMCs. Deeply sampled blood TCRbeta repertoires from subjects exposed to, actively infected with, or recovered from COVID-19 were included in the dataset. Where available, HLA class I and class II types were obtained from metadata supplied by the sample provider rather than from assay-based typing. The repertoires were made available in a free public database intended to serve as a resource for research on the immune response to SARS-CoV-2.

TCRbeta CDR3 regions were amplified from genomic DNA using the immunoSEQ Assay, a bias-controlled multiplex PCR. In the original analysis: The number of nucleated cells in each sample was estimated from the amplification of reference gene primers within the assay. Sequence reads were collapsed and filtered to measure the absolute abundance of every unique TCRbeta CDR3 rearrangement. For each sample, productive Simpson clonality was calculated by taking the square root of Simpson's diversity index across productive rearrangements. TCRdb stores this immuneACCESS table with in-frame sequences only. Part of the clones is absent; in the studies checked, under half of the shortfall reflects unresolved V genes, and no reason is known for the rest. V and J calls and clone size are as listed in that table; D and trimming were resolved from the DNA. The sample contains some 240,000 clones, roughly 75% of them found a single time. 7.2% of the sample goes to the ten largest clones.

Each collaborating institution followed its own protocols to collect whole blood in K2EDTA tubes. For TCRbeta analysis, collaborators shipped samples in one of three forms: frozen whole blood, isolated PBMCs, or DNA extracted from either of those sample types. What the research found in general, with its limitations: Clinical and demographic metadata were provided uncurated, with the amount varying by source and participant.

On this clone: Its antigen remains undetermined. No much larger clone is present one base from it, and per-base qualities are unavailable.

The cysteine opens and the phenylalanine closes a CDR3 of 14 amino acids. This entry keeps only the CDR3 DNA: 42 bases, framed from base 1. CDR1 and CDR2 are drawn from the germline V gene: MGHDK, SYGVNS. The germline ends are 12 bases apart after V is trimmed by 0 bases and J by 9 bases. The sequence derives from a woman between 65 and 79 years old with acute or convalescent COVID-19. Sequenced: peripheral blood. This chain joins TRBV25-1 to TRBJ1-5; the D gene is perhaps TRBD1, on 5 matching bases. The DNA sequence is TGTGCCAGCAGTGAATACGGGGGAGCGGGGCCCCAGCATTTT. This sequence encodes CASSEYGGAGPQHF.